This T cell receptor (beta chain) is from a study of T cell responses to AZD1222 COVID-19 vaccine. The assay was immunoSEQ multiplex PCR, and TCRdb's table has in-frame clones only and misses some. In the table there are 75,000 to 100,000 clones, around 94% of which are singletons. Per the germline V gene, CDR1 is KGHSH and CDR2 is LQKENI. Trimming took 2 bases from V and 4 from J, leaving 13 bases between them. This CDR3 is 15 amino acids long. The sequenced sample was peripheral blood, obtained on day 0 of AZD1222 vaccination. The clonotype originates from an adult in good health. The chain is built from TRBV18 and TRBJ2-3, with D possibly being TRBD1 (6 bases). The CDR3 loop is CASSPGGRAADTQYF. The CDR3 DNA is TGTGCCAGCTCACCAGGGGGCAGAGCCGCAGATACGCAGTATTTT.